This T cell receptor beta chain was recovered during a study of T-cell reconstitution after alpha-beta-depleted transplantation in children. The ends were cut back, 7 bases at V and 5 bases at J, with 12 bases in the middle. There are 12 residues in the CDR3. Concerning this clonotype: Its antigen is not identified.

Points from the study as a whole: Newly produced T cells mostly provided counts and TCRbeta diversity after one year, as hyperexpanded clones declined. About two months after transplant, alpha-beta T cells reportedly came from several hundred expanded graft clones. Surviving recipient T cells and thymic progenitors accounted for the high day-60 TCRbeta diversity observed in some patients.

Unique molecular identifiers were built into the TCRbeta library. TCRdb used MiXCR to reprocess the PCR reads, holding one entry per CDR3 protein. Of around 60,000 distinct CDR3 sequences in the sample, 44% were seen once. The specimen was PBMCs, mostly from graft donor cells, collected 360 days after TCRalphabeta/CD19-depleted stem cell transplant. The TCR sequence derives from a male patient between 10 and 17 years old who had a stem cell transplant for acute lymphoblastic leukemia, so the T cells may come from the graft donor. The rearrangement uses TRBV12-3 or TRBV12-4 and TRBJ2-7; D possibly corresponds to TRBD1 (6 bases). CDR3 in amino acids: CASTFGGHEQYF. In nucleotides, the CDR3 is TGTGCCAGCACCTTTGGGGGCCACGAGCAGTACTTC.